This entry concerns a single T cell receptor (beta chain). What it binds is unknown. Each sample had two DNA replicates, approximately 0.52 ug blood or about 1.5 ug tissue. Assay used: immunoSEQ multiplex PCR; TCRdb lists only in-frame clones, some missing. Of roughly 14,000 clones detected, 84% appear once; the ten largest clones hold 4.9%. This entry comes from a study of early stage breast cancer tumors. Study in general: The ER+/PR+/HER2- tumors included fewer than 10 ductal and a few lobular carcinomas.

Germline V CDR1 and CDR2: SGHAT, FQNNGV. Trimming stripped 7 bases from V and 4 bases from J, with 19 bases between. This CDR3 contains 16 residues. Overall study findings and caveats: Tumors had around 2.4-fold higher T cell density than normal breast.

The chain uses TRBV11-2 and TRBJ2-2; perhaps TRBD2 as D (6 bases). Sequenced input: normal breast tissue next to the tumor. This TCR was sampled from a person in their thirties with breast cancer. The CDR3 is CASTPSGDEFTGELFF. The CDR3 DNA reads as TGTGCCAGCACCCCGTCGGGGGACGAGTTCACCGGGGAGCTGTTTTTT.